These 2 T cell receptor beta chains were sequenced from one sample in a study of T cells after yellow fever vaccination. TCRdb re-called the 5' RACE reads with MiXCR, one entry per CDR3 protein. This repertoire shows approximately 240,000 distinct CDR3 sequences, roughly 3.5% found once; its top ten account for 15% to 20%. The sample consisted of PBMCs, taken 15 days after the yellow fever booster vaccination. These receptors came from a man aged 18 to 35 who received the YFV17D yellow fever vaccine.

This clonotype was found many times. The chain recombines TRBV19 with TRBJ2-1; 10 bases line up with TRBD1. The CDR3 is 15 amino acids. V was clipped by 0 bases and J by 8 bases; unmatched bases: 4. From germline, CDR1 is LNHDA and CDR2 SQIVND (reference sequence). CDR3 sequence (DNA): TGTGCCAGTAGTATAGACCCGACAGGGGGCTATGAGCAGTTCTTC. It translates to CASSIDPTGGYEQFF.

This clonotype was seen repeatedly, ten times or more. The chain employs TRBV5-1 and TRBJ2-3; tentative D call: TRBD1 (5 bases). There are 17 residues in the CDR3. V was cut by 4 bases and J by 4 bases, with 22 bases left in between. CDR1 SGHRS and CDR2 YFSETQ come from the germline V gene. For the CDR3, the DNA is TGCGCCAGCAGCCCGACCGTGCAGGGATCACTCTCAGATACGCAGTATTTT. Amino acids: CASSPTVQGSLSDTQYF.